This T cell receptor beta chain was captured by sequencing in a study of post-analysis software for immune sequencing data. General study points: Controls had significantly higher normalized Chao1 diversity than multiple sclerosis patients. TRBV segments more frequent in patients than in controls numbered a few and included TRBV5-6, TRBV5-1 and TRBV20-1.

Germline V gives CDR1 SGDLS, CDR2 YYNGEE. V was shortened by 3 bases and J by 1 base, with 14 bases between the two germline ends. The CDR3 sequence is 15 residues long. This clonotype was picked up a small number of times. Its antigen is unidentified. Sequencing libraries made from TCR beta cDNA carried unique molecular identifiers. TCRdb analysed the PCR reads with MiXCR anew, one entry per CDR3 protein. The sample carries roughly 430,000 distinct CDR3 sequences, about 39% recorded once. Sequenced sample: blood. The chain links TRBV9 to TRBJ2-7, with D possibly TRBD2 on 6 matching bases. The clonotype originates from a girl under 10 years old with multiple sclerosis. The CDR3 region has the DNA TGTGCCAGCAGCGCCTCTAGCGCACGGTCCTACGAGCAGTACTTC. Its translation: CASSASSARSYEQYF.